This T cell receptor (beta chain) was found in a study of vaccination and CD4 T cells after COVID-19. At the level of the study: Once diagnosed, patients had post-COVID samples drawn a median 101 days later (range 35 to 161). Cells received overlapping spike peptides from SARS-CoV-2, HCoV-NL63, HCoV-OC43 and HCoV-229E as stimulation.

This clonotype is classed as medium-sized. Its antigen is unknown. Specified treatment: roughly 10-day PBMC culture with coronavirus spike peptide pools or control peptides (ViraFEST assay). Antigen-specific T cells were expanded with peptide pools by ViraFEST, and TCRs were then sequenced. PBMC cultures, at two million cells per well, received 10 IU/ml IL-2 and about 9.2 ug/ml peptide pools. Germline V gives CDR1 DFQATT, CDR2 SNEGSKA (reference sequence). This CDR3 region has 17 residues. Trimming took 6 bases from V and 2 from J; bases not matched to a gene: 14. Oncomine TCR Beta short-read sequencing was applied to DNA from cultured CD4+ T cells. Each CDR3 protein gets one entry after TCRdb re-called the PCR reads with MiXCR. Here the sample spans about 2,100 distinct CDR3 sequences, around a quarter being singletons.

The sequencing here drew on CD4+ T cells from blood, cultured in vitro, taken after SARS-CoV-2 vaccination. The clonotype comes from a human donor who had recovered from COVID-19. This sequence joins TRBV20-1 and TRBJ2-2; 8 bases fit TRBD2. The CDR3 reads CSASNGGGLPNTGELFF. The CDR3 DNA reads as TGCAGTGCCTCCAACGGGGGGGGGCTCCCTAACACCGGGGAGCTGTTTTTT.